What follows are 27 T cell receptor beta chains derived from one specimen sequenced in a study of shared clonotypes between healthy human individuals. Naive CD8 cells, CD45RO-negative and positively selected for CCR7, excluded terminally differentiated effector memory CD45RA+ cells. Here immunoSEQ multiplex PCR was the method, and the copy in TCRdb shows in-frame clones only, minus some. The sample yields approximately 590,000 clones, roughly 96% seen once. The sample comprised naive CD8+ T cells sorted from blood. These receptors were obtained from a woman in her thirties in good health.

V gene TRBV27 combines with J gene TRBJ1-1, with no clear D. Germline CDR1 and CDR2: MNHEY and SMNVEV (reference sequence). The CDR3 sequence is 11 residues long. V lost 7 bases and J 4 bases, leaving 7 bases between the germline ends. The CDR3 spells CASMLFTEAFF. CDR3 coding DNA: TGTGCCAGCATGTTATTCACTGAAGCTTTCTTT.

The gene calls are TRBV6-1 and TRBJ1-2; no clear D. From germline, CDR1 is MNHNS and CDR2 SASEGT. This CDR3 has 13 residues. V lost 6 bases to trimming and J lost 5 bases, with 13 bases between them. The CDR3 DNA reads TGTGCCAGCAGCTTCCTCCAGGCTTATGGCTACACCTTC. Translating gives CASSFLQAYGYTF.

V is TRBV5-4 and J is TRBJ1-4; possible D gene TRBD1, 6 bases. V gave up 4 bases and J gave up 8 bases, with 15 bases separating them. The CDR3 totals 14 residues. The germline V gene encodes CDR1 SGHNT and CDR2 YYREEE (reference sequence). CDR3 amino acids: CASSIDRRGEKLFF. For the CDR3, the DNA is TGTGCCAGCAGCATAGACAGGCGAGGGGAAAAACTGTTTTTT. Combining the CDR3 with reference TRBV5-4 and TRBJ1-4 gives the whole variable domain ETGVTQSPTHLIKTRGQQVTLRCSSQSGHNTVSWYQQALGQGPQFIFQYYREEENGRGNFPPRFSGLQFPNYSSELNVNALELDDSALYLCASSIDRRGEKLFFGSGTQLSVL.

The gene calls are TRBV19 and TRBJ2-5; 7 nucleotides agree with TRBD2. V was pared by 8 bases and J by 5 bases, with 11 bases of the junction left unmatched. The germline gives CDR1 LNHDA, CDR2 SQIVND (reference sequence). The length of the CDR3 is 14 residues. The CDR3 DNA sequence: TGTGCCAGTCGAGGTTGGGAGGGGACGGAGACCCAGTACTTC. Protein: CASRGWEGTETQYF.

The genes are TRBV10-3 and TRBJ1-2; weak D call: TRBD1 (6 bases). There are 12 residues in the CDR3. Trimming removed 6 bases at V and 8 bases at J, with 13 bases between. The germline CDR1 and CDR2 sequences are ENHRY and SYGVKD. Here the CDR3 DNA reads TGTGCCATCAGCAATCACAGGGAGGGCTACACCTTC. Translated, it gives CAISNHREGYTF.

This rearrangement joins TRBV2 to TRBJ1-4; D gene unclear. The germline V and J ends were trimmed by 2 bases and 8 bases, with 18 bases remaining between them. Per germline, CDR1 SNHLY and CDR2 FYNNEI. The CDR3 is 16 residues long. The DNA for the CDR3 is TGTGCCAGCAGTGAAAGGCCGTTTAGACTATTCGAAAAACTGTTTTTT. This sequence encodes CASSERPFRLFEKLFF. Based on the CDR3 plus reference TRBV2 and TRBJ1-4, the full variable domain is EPEVTQTPSHQVTQMGQEVILRCVPISNHLYFYWYRQILGQKVEFLVSFYNNEISEKSEIFDDQFSVERPDGSNFTLKIRSTKLEDSAMYFCASSERPFRLFEKLFFGSGTQLSVL.

This CDR3 reads CASSTLGAAPLLAKNIQYF. CDR3 nucleotide sequence: TGTGCCAGTAGTACCCTCGGGGCGGCACCTCTCTTAGCCAAAAACATTCAGTACTTC. This chain links TRBV19 with TRBJ2-4, with D perhaps given as TRBD1 or TRBD2 (5 bases each). The CDR3 has 19 amino acids. V was shortened by 4 bases and J by 0 bases, with 22 bases between the two germline ends. CDR1 is LNHDA and CDR2 is SQIVND in the germline V gene (reference sequence).

This clone showed up just a few times. The gene calls are TRBV28 and TRBJ1-2; 8 positions agree with TRBD1. The V and J ends lost 5 bases and 4 bases, in that order; junction bases with no gene match: 3. This CDR3 is 13 amino acids long. The germline V gene has CDR1 MDHEN and CDR2 SYDVKM. In DNA, the CDR3 is TGTGCCAGCAGTCAAGGACAGGGCTATGGCTACACCTTC. The encoded protein is CASSQGQGYGYTF.

The chain is built from TRBV27 and TRBJ2-1, with 11 bases identical to TRBD2. The CDR3 sequence is 15 residues long. Germline V lookup: CDR1 MNHEY, CDR2 SMNVEV (reference sequence). V gave up 3 bases and J gave up 4 bases; unmatched junction bases: 2. The CDR3 coding sequence is TGTGCCAGCAGTTTTATAGCGGGAGGGTACAATGAGCAGTTCTTC. As protein: CASSFIAGGYNEQFF.

The chain joins TRBV7-9 to TRBJ2-3; the D gene is possibly TRBD2 (6 bases). Germline loops: CDR1 SEHNR, CDR2 FQNEAQ (reference sequence). V shed 6 bases and J shed 0 bases, with 16 bases lying between them. The CDR3 consists of 16 residues. CDR3 protein: CASRGGLAASTDTQYF. CDR3 sequence (DNA): TGTGCCAGCAGGGGTGGGTTAGCGGCTAGCACAGATACGCAGTATTTT.

V is TRBV23-1 and J is TRBJ1-5; 10 bases map to TRBD1. TRBV23-1 is an ORF, and what it does is uncertain. V lost 4 bases, J lost 1 base, and 7 bases stayed unmatched. The length of the CDR3 is 17 residues. The CDR3, as DNA: TGCGCCAGCAGTCCCGGGACAGGGGCTGGGAGCAATCAGCCCCAGCATTTT. Amino acid sequence: CASSPGTGAGSNQPQHF.

V and J are TRBV29-1 and TRBJ2-7; tentatively, D is TRBD1 (5 bases). There are 15 residues in the CDR3. Germline V gives CDR1 SQVTM, CDR2 ANQGSEA. V was clipped by 1 base and J by 2 bases, with 15 bases between them. The CDR3 is CSVEVLQGRAYEQYF. In DNA form, the CDR3 reads TGCAGCGTTGAAGTTCTCCAGGGTAGGGCCTACGAGCAGTACTTC.

The sample holds one count of this clone. The genes are TRBV28 and TRBJ1-5, with 8 bases identical to TRBD1. Germline CDR1 is MDHEN and CDR2 is SYDVKM. This CDR3 is 13 amino acids long. V lost 8 bases and J lost 6; bases outside the gene matches: 6. The CDR3 reads CASSGQGLQPQHF. The CDR3 nucleotides are TGTGCCAGCTCCGGACAGGGCCTTCAGCCCCAGCATTTT.

V is TRBV10-3 and J is TRBJ2-3, with D possibly matching TRBD1 (6 bases). V gave up 4 bases and J gave up 4 bases, with 12 bases separating them. Germline V CDR1 and CDR2: ENHRY, SYGVKD. There are 14 residues in the CDR3. This CDR3 is CAISGYTGPDTQYF. In nucleotides, the CDR3 is TGTGCCATCAGTGGTTACACAGGGCCAGATACGCAGTATTTT.

J is TRBJ2-1 and V is TRBV29-1, with TRBD2 identical over 8 bases. From germline, CDR1 is SQVTM and CDR2 ANQGSEA. The trim removed 3 bases at V and 2 bases at J, leaving 6 bases unmatched. The CDR3 runs to 15 residues. The CDR3 nucleotides are TGCAGCGTTGACCGGGGGGGAGGCGCCTACAATGAGCAGTTCTTC. Translation: CSVDRGGGAYNEQFF.

V is TRBV6-5 and J is TRBJ2-2; unclear D gene. The V end was cut by 6 bases, the J end by 5 bases, with 13 bases between. The CDR3 is made up of 14 amino acids. Germline lookup yields CDR1 MNHEY and CDR2 SVGAGI. CDR3 sequence (DNA): TGTGCCAGCAGGAATCCGGCTGTGACCGGGGAGCTGTTTTTT. Translating it yields CASRNPAVTGELFF.

The rearrangement joins TRBV7-2 to TRBJ2-1, with D possibly being TRBD2 (6 bases). The CDR3 runs 15 residues. Between the trimmed V and J ends, which lost 4 bases and 5 bases, there was a span of 15 bases. Germline V gene lookup returns CDR1 SGHTA and CDR2 FQGNSA. This CDR3 is CASSSPGLPDNEQFF. The DNA for the CDR3 is TGTGCCAGCAGCTCACCGGGACTCCCCGACAATGAGCAGTTCTTC.

A note on this clone: The same CDR3 also results from other DNA sequences found in this sample. The chain carries TRBV27 and TRBJ2-7; TRBD1 agrees at 11 bases. Germline lookup yields CDR1 MNHEY and CDR2 SMNVEV (reference sequence). The CDR3 runs to 14 residues. The V gene end was trimmed by 5 bases and the J gene end by 4 bases; junction bases not matched to a gene: 4. Written as DNA, the CDR3 is TGTGCCAGCAGTCCTGGGACAGGGGGGTACGAGCAGTACTTC. Protein product: CASSPGTGGYEQYF.

This chain connects TRBV19 to TRBJ2-3; unclear D gene. Trimming stripped 7 bases from V and 0 bases from J, with 17 bases between. Looked up from germline, CDR1 is LNHDA and CDR2 is SQIVND (reference sequence). There are 16 residues in the CDR3. CDR3 residues: CASNQQAAASTDTQYF. In nucleotides, the CDR3 is TGTGCCAGTAATCAGCAGGCGGCCGCTAGCACAGATACGCAGTATTTT. The full variable domain, with the rest looked up from reference TRBV19 and TRBJ2-3, is DGGITQSPKYLFRKEGQNVTLSCEQNLNHDAMYWYRQDPGQGLRLIYYSQIVNDFQKGDIAEGYSVSREKKESFPLTVTSAQKNPTAFYLCASNQQAAASTDTQYFGPGTRLTVL.

This sequence joins TRBV6-1 and TRBJ1-5; possible D gene TRBD1, 5 bases. This CDR3 is built from 14 residues. Germline V CDR1 and CDR2: MNHNS, SASEGT. Trimming took off 2 bases at V and 5 bases at J, with 10 bases between the two ends. CDR3 loop: CASSEKGRDQPQHF. The CDR3 bases are TGTGCCAGCAGTGAAAAAGGCAGGGATCAGCCCCAGCATTTT.

The V and J genes are TRBV2 and TRBJ2-4; 8 positions agree with TRBD2. Germline V lookup: CDR1 SNHLY, CDR2 FYNNEI. V was clipped by 4 bases and J by 7 bases; unmatched bases: 3. The CDR3 length is 13 residues. The CDR3 is CASSGLAQNIQYF. The CDR3 region has the DNA TGTGCCAGCAGTGGACTAGCGCAGAACATTCAGTACTTC.

The rearrangement links TRBV10-2 to TRBJ2-1; a weak D match, TRBD1 (5 bases). The germline V and J ends were trimmed by 4 bases and 8 bases, with 12 bases remaining between them. The CDR3 length is 13 residues. The germline CDR1 and CDR2 sequences are WSHSY and SAAADI. CDR3 DNA: TGCGCCAGCAGTGTGGCCAGGGAATATGAGCAGTTCTTC. This encodes CASSVAREYEQFF.

The chain couples TRBV9 to TRBJ2-3, with D possibly being TRBD2 (5 bases). The length of the CDR3 is 15 residues. Germline-derived CDR1 and CDR2 are SGDLS and YYNGEE. V was cut by 2 bases and J by 0 bases, with 10 bases left in between. The CDR3 DNA follows: TGTGCCAGCAGCGTGTCGGGGATTAGCACAGATACGCAGTATTTT. Translated: CASSVSGISTDTQYF.

The gene calls are TRBV19 and TRBJ1-5; TRBD1 might be the D (5 bases). Trimming left V 6 bases short and J 0 bases short, with 12 bases between. The CDR3 has 15 residues. Germline assignment: CDR1 LNHDA and CDR2 SQIVND (reference sequence). CDR3 sequence: CASSLPRDSNQPQHF. The DNA of the CDR3 is TGTGCCAGTAGCCTCCCCAGGGATAGCAATCAGCCCCAGCATTTT.

J is TRBJ1-2 and V is TRBV27; D call uncertain. Trimming left V 2 bases short and J 3 bases short, with 13 bases between. This CDR3 comprises 15 residues. Looked up from germline, CDR1 is MNHEY and CDR2 is SMNVEV (reference sequence). The chain's CDR3 is CASSLTPKTYYGYTF. In nucleotides, the CDR3 is TGTGCCAGCAGTTTAACGCCGAAGACTTACTATGGCTACACCTTC.

This chain connects TRBV5-1 to TRBJ2-1; D is unclear. This CDR3 contains 13 residues. The germline V gene has CDR1 SGHRS and CDR2 YFSETQ. V shed 4 bases and J shed 8 bases, with 13 bases lying between them. CDR3 DNA sequence: TGCGCCAGCAGCCTATCAATCCCCCATGAGCAGTTCTTC. This translates into CASSLSIPHEQFF.

The chain has TRBV27 and TRBJ2-1; 7 nucleotides line up with TRBD2. CDR3 length: 16 amino acids. Germline V CDR1 and CDR2: MNHEY, SMNVEV (reference sequence). V lost 0 bases to trimming and J lost 1 base; unmatched junction nucleotides: 3. The CDR3 nucleotides read TGTGCCAGCAGTTTATCGACGGGACTATCCTACAATGAGCAGTTCTTC. It specifies CASSLSTGLSYNEQFF.